The 2 T cell receptor beta chains reported below all come from one sample, sequenced in a study of T-cell memory formation after mild COVID-19. TCRdb reprocessed the 5' RACE reads via MiXCR and lists one record per CDR3 protein. The sample has roughly 310,000 distinct CDR3 sequences; approximately 16% are singletons. The sequencing input was PBMCs or a T cell subset sorted from them (not recorded which). The receptors originated from a man younger than 30 who had mild COVID-19 (a few samples of this study predate the infection). Cell type and time point are not known.

This chain joins TRBV11-2 and TRBJ2-5; 12 bases agree with TRBD2. CDR1 and CDR2 from the germline V gene are SGHAT and FQNNGV. After removal of 6 bases from V and 5 bases from J, the junction contained 10 bases not matched to a gene. This CDR3 is built from 16 residues. The CDR3 DNA follows: TGTGCCAGCAGTCCGCTAGCGGGGGGGCCTGAGGAGACCCAGTACTTC. Protein: CASSPLAGGPEETQYF.

The table lists this clonotype with a few counts. This sequence joins TRBV27 and TRBJ2-7; D ambiguous. Germline V gives CDR1 MNHEY, CDR2 SMNVEV (reference sequence). Trimming removed 7 bases from V and 0 bases from J, with 16 bases in between. The CDR3 loop spans 15 amino acids. CDR3 sequence: CASKLAAESSYEQYF. As DNA, the CDR3 is TGTGCCAGCAAATTGGCGGCCGAAAGCTCCTACGAGCAGTACTTC.